The rows below give T cell receptor beta chains drawn from one sample of a study of vaccination effects on CD4 cells after COVID-19. Antigens of these TCRs are unknown. Assay used: immunoSEQ multiplex PCR; TCRdb lists only in-frame clones, some missing. Among tens of thousands of clones listed, approximately 72% were seen once. The sequencing used CD4+ T cells from PBMCs cultured without peptide, collected after COVID-19 vaccination. All receptors come from a human donor who had a prior SARS-CoV-2 infection. Both conserved end residues are part of each CDR3. D genes are given only for firm matches. Not every row has a clone size; where given, it reads once, few, many or a size class.

d_call j_call v_call clone_size cdr3_nt cdr3_aa
. TRBJ1-5 TRBV19 . TGTGCCACACAGGACAGACTAAATCAGCCCCAGCATTTT CATQDRLNQPQHF
. TRBJ1-2 TRBV19 . TGTGCCAGCAGTAGGTGGGGGCCCTATGGCTACACCTTC CASSRWGPYGYTF
TRBD1 TRBJ2-2 TRBV7-2 . TGTGCCAGCAGCATCCAGACAGGGTCCGGGGAGCTGTTTTTT CASSIQTGSGELFF
. TRBJ1-2 TRBV7-9 once TGTGCCAGCAGCCCCCCTACAATTAACTATGGCTACACCTTC CASSPPTINYGYTF
. TRBJ2-3 TRBV30 few TGTGCCTGGGAGAAGGGACTCACCAGGGCCACAGATACGCAGTATTTT CAWEKGLTRATDTQYF
. TRBJ1-2 TRBV12-3/TRBV12-4 . TGTGCCAGCAGGCGAATGGGGTATGGCTACACCTTC CASRRMGYGYTF
TRBD1 TRBJ1-3 TRBV5-4 . TGTGCCAGCAGCTTGTGGGGGACAGAAGGAAACACCATATATTTT CASSLWGTEGNTIYF
TRBD2 TRBJ2-3 TRBV9 . TGTGCCAGCAGCGCCCAGACTAGCGGTAGCACAGATACGCAGTATTTT CASSAQTSGSTDTQYF
. TRBJ2-6 TRBV5-5 . TGTGCCAGCAGCCTCCGGACAGTCGGGGGCCTCTCTGGGGCCAACGTCCTGACTTTC CASSLRTVGGLSGANVLTF
. TRBJ2-5 TRBV10-3 . TGTGCCATCAGTGAGCAAGAGACCCAGTACTTC CAISEQETQYF
TRBD1 TRBJ2-1 TRBV27 . TGTGCTTCCCGGACAGGGGGCTCCTACAATGAGCAGTTCTTC CASRTGGSYNEQFF
. TRBJ2-7 TRBV11-2 once TGTGCCAGCAGCTTAACAGGGTTCGTTCGATCCGAGCAGTACTTC CASSLTGFVRSEQYF
. TRBJ2-1 TRBV27 . TGTGCCAGCAGTTCTGCTTTAGTTTATGAGCAGTTCTTC CASSSALVYEQFF
. TRBJ2-1 TRBV5-1 few TGCGCCAGCAGAGTTGACCAAGCCTACAATGAGCAGTTCTTC CASRVDQAYNEQFF
. TRBJ1-5 TRBV6-6 . TGTGCCAGCAGTTTCCGCCCCGGGAATAGCAATCAGCCCCAGCATTTT CASSFRPGNSNQPQHF
TRBD2 TRBJ2-1 TRBV2 few TGTGCCAGCAGAGGGACTAGCGGGTTCAATGAGCAGTTCTTC CASRGTSGFNEQFF
. TRBJ2-7 TRBV19 . TGTGCCAGTAGTAGGGAGGCCTCCTACGAGCAGTACTTC CASSREASYEQYF
. TRBJ1-2 TRBV4-2 . TGTGCCAGCAGCCAAGAAAACAGTCCGACTATGGACTATGGCTACACCTTC CASSQENSPTMDYGYTF
. TRBJ1-1 TRBV7-2 . TGTGCCAGCAGCTTAGCGCGCACAGCGGCTGAAGCTTTCTTT CASSLARTAAEAFF
. TRBJ2-3 TRBV4-2 . TGTGCCAGCAGCCAAAGGGGGAGGGCCGGTACGCAGTATTTT CASSQRGRAGTQYF
. TRBJ1-4 TRBV3-1/TRBV3-2 . TGTGCCAGCAGCCCGATAGGGGAAAAACTGTTTTTT CASSPIGEKLFF
. TRBJ2-3 TRBV6-1 . TGTGCCAGCAGTGAGTACAGGGTGGCGGGAACAGATACGCAGTATTTT CASSEYRVAGTDTQYF